The present T cell receptor beta chain was sequenced within a study of blood T cell repertoires in COVID-19. Across the whole study: The United States, Italy and Spain were the sources of the acute and convalescent COVID-19 samples. T cells, B-cell-depleted T cells, or PBMCs provided the cDNA or gDNA that served as material.

The CDR3 runs 16 residues. Trimming at V came to 5 bases and at J to 8 bases, leaving 11 bases not matched to a gene. The V gene's germline CDR1 is LNHNV and CDR2 YYDKDF (reference sequence). In the original workflow: Reference gene primer amplification in the assay estimated nucleated cell counts. Clones were sequenced by immunoSEQ multiplex PCR, and TCRdb holds only the in-frame ones, with some missing. D and trimming come from the DNA, and the V and J calls and clone size come from that table. Among some 180,000 clones, roughly 80% were seen once, and the ten largest hold about 1.9%. The clonotype originates from a woman of 80 years or more with acute or convalescent COVID-19. The chain joins TRBV15 to TRBJ2-1, with TRBD2 matching over 11 bases. Input material: peripheral blood. Written as DNA, the CDR3 is TGTGCCACCAGCCAAGAGTTCCTAGCGGGAGGCGATGAGCAGTTCTTC. Protein: CATSQEFLAGGDEQFF.